The 20 T cell receptor beta chains given below trace back to one sample, sequenced in a study of T-cell memory formation after mild COVID-19. TCRdb reprocessed the 5' RACE reads with MiXCR, giving one entry per CDR3 protein. The table shows more than 250,000 distinct CDR3 sequences, with around 15% occurring only once. Specimen: PBMCs or a T cell subset sorted from them (not recorded which). The receptors were gathered from a young man who had mild COVID-19 (a few samples of this study predate the infection). Cell type and time point are not known.

This clonotype was recorded a few times. The genes are TRBV9 and TRBJ2-3, with D maybe TRBD1 (6 bases). Germline CDR1 reads SGDLS; CDR2 reads YYNGEE. The CDR3 consists of 17 residues. The V gene lost 0 bases and the J gene lost 0 bases, with 14 bases spanning the gap. The CDR3 here is CASSVDGTLSSTDTQYF. CDR3 DNA: TGTGCCAGCAGCGTAGATGGGACACTCTCTAGCACAGATACGCAGTATTTT. Supplemented by reference TRBV9 and TRBJ2-3, the full variable domain reads DSGVTQTPKHLITATGQRVTLRCSPRSGDLSVYWYQQSLDQGLQFLIQYYNGEERAKGNILERFSAQQFPDLHSELNLSSLELGDSALYFCASSVDGTLSSTDTQYFGPGTRLTVL.

This chain joins TRBV20-1 and TRBJ2-7, with D perhaps TRBD1 (6 bases). In germline, CDR1 is DFQATT, CDR2 SNEGSKA (reference sequence). The CDR3 has 16 residues. The germline V and J ends were trimmed by 0 bases and 0 bases, with 15 bases remaining between them. This CDR3 reads CSARDAGGPNSYEQYF. As DNA, the CDR3 is TGCAGTGCTAGAGATGCTGGGGGCCCGAACTCCTACGAGCAGTACTTC.

This clonotype was observed many times. CDR3 region: CASSGRTRDTQYF. The CDR3 DNA sequence: TGTGCCAGCAGTGGTCGGACCCGAGATACGCAGTATTTT. The rearrangement joins TRBV6-5 to TRBJ2-3; D call uncertain. The germline V and J ends were trimmed by 5 bases and 5 bases, with 11 bases remaining between them. The CDR3 consists of 13 residues. Germline CDR1 reads MNHEY; CDR2 reads SVGAGI.

This clonotype was counted between two and nine times. The CDR3 DNA reads as TGTGCCAGCAGCCCCTTCGGGGCCGCGGGGACCGGGGAGCTGTTTTTT. It translates to CASSPFGAAGTGELFF. V usage is TRBV7-7 and J usage is TRBJ2-2; D may be TRBD2 (6 bases). CDR3 length: 16 residues. Germline loops: CDR1 SSHAT, CDR2 FNYEAQ (reference sequence). With 5 bases removed from V and 5 bases from J, the gap between germline ends came to 18 bases.

The chain couples TRBV7-8 to TRBJ2-1; TRBD1 matches 8 bases. V dropped 5 bases and J dropped 4; count of bases not matched to a gene: 7. Looked up from germline, CDR1 is SGHVS and CDR2 is FQNEAQ. This CDR3 is 15 amino acids long. The CDR3 DNA follows: TGTGCCAGCAGCCCAAGGGGACAGGCTTACAATGAGCAGTTCTTC. This sequence encodes CASSPRGQAYNEQFF. Full variable domain (outside the CDR3, taken from reference TRBV7-8 and TRBJ2-1): GAGVSQSPRYKVAKRGQDVALRCDPISGHVSLFWYQQALGQGPEFLTYFQNEAQLDKSGLPSDRFFAERPEGSVSTLKIQRTQQEDSAVYLCASSPRGQAYNEQFFGPGTRLTVL.

The chain recombines TRBV7-3 with TRBJ1-2; TRBD1 matches at 12 bases. CDR3 length: 18 residues. V shed 5 bases and J 3 bases; nucleotides not matched to a gene: 13. CDR1 SGHTA and CDR2 FQGTGA come from the germline V gene. The CDR3 nucleotides are TGTGCCAGCAGCACCCGGGACAGGGGGCCAGTCGCCCACTATGGCTACACCTTC. It encodes CASSTRDRGPVAHYGYTF.

The V gene is TRBV5-1, the J gene TRBJ2-2, with D unclear. The germline CDR1 and CDR2 sequences are SGHRS and YFSETQ. The CDR3 has 12 residues. The V gene lost 6 bases and the J gene lost 1 base, with 4 bases spanning the gap. Here the CDR3 reads CASNRNTGELFF. CDR3 sequence (DNA): TGCGCCAGCAACAGGAACACCGGGGAGCTGTTTTTT.

V gene TRBV16 combines with J gene TRBJ1-4; D ambiguous. Germline V gives CDR1 KGHSY, CDR2 FQNENV. Trimming left V 3 bases short and J 7 bases short, with 6 bases between. This CDR3 comprises 12 residues. Here the CDR3 DNA reads TGTGCCAGCAGCCACTCACGTGAAAAACTGTTTTTT. This gives the protein CASSHSREKLFF. The variable domain in full, completed from reference TRBV16 and TRBJ1-4, reads GEEVAQTPKHLVRGEGQKAKLYCAPIKGHSYVFWYQQVLKNEFKFLISFQNENVFDETGMPKERFSAKCLPNSPCSLEIQATKLEDSAVYFCASSHSREKLFFGSGTQLSVL.

This clonotype was recorded a few times. The CDR3 reads CASSQDLGGYYGYTF. Here the CDR3 DNA reads TGCGCCAGCAGCCAAGATCTCGGGGGTTACTATGGCTACACCTTC. The chain joins TRBV4-1 to TRBJ1-2; D may be TRBD1 (5 bases). The germline gives CDR1 MGHRA, CDR2 YSYEKL. The germline V and J ends were trimmed by 0 bases and 3 bases, with 11 bases remaining between them. There are 15 residues in the CDR3.

The rearrangement joins TRBV29-1 to TRBJ2-5; D gene uncertain. CDR3 size: 14 residues. The V gene's germline CDR1 is SQVTM and CDR2 ANQGSEA. Trimming shortened V by 6 bases and J by 5 bases, and 19 bases separated the two germline ends. The CDR3 loop is CSVASGRLEETQYF. CDR3 in DNA: TGCAGCGTCGCCTCGGGCCGATTGGAGGAGACCCAGTACTTC.

The genes are TRBV20-1 and TRBJ2-3, with D maybe TRBD1 (6 bases). Germline values: CDR1 DFQATT, CDR2 SNEGSKA (reference sequence). Trimming removed 5 bases from V and 2 bases from J, with 20 bases in between. The CDR3 has 16 amino acids. The CDR3 DNA follows: TGCAGTGCTGTCGGACAGCCGGGGTACCACACAGATACGCAGTATTTT. Translating it yields CSAVGQPGYHTDTQYF.

The CDR3 DNA reads as TGCAGCGGGAGGGTTAGCACAGATACGCAGTATTTT. Translation gives CSGRVSTDTQYF. The chain is built from TRBV29-1 and TRBJ2-3, with D possibly being TRBD2 (6 bases). CDR1 is SQVTM, CDR2 ANQGSEA, per germline. V was shortened by 7 bases and J by 0 bases, with 8 bases between the two germline ends. This CDR3 comprises 12 residues.

The chain combines TRBV20-1 with TRBJ2-1; D gene unclear. The ends were cut back, 4 bases at V and 11 bases at J, with 15 bases in the middle. The CDR3 covers 12 residues. Germline V gene sequence: CDR1 DFQATT, CDR2 SNEGSKA (reference sequence). CDR3 nucleotide sequence: TGCAGTGCTAAGGACGGAGAACCTAAGCAGTTCTTC. Its protein product is CSAKDGEPKQFF.

This clonotype has a handful of counts. The chain joins TRBV18 to TRBJ1-1; D not certain. Germline-derived CDR1 and CDR2 are KGHSH and LQKENI. The CDR3 is 14 residues long. Trimming took off 3 bases at V and 2 bases at J, with 10 bases between the two ends. CDR3 amino acids: CASSPFRGNTEAFF. As DNA, the CDR3 is TGTGCCAGCTCACCCTTTCGCGGAAACACTGAAGCTTTCTTT.

In this sample, this clonotype turned up a few times. The J gene is TRBJ2-3, the V gene TRBV24-1; 8 nucleotides align to TRBD1. The CDR3 covers 15 residues. In germline, CDR1 is KGHDR, CDR2 SFDVKD. V shed 4 bases and J 1 base; nucleotides not matched to a gene: 3. DNA for the CDR3: TGTGCCACCAGTGACCCGGGACAGGGCACAGATACGCAGTATTTT. Translated: CATSDPGQGTDTQYF.

This clonotype was seen more than once but under ten times. The chain joins TRBV4-3 to TRBJ1-5, with D perhaps TRBD1 (5 bases). The CDR3 is made up of 15 amino acids. V was trimmed by 3 bases and J by 6 bases, leaving 15 bases between them. The germline CDR1 and CDR2 sequences are LGHNA and YSLEER. For the CDR3, the DNA is TGCGCCAGCAGCCATGACACGGGGACGATTCAGCCCCAGCATTTT. It specifies CASSHDTGTIQPQHF.

The rearrangement joins TRBV28 to TRBJ1-1; possible D gene TRBD1, 5 bases. The V gene's germline CDR1 is MDHEN and CDR2 SYDVKM. This CDR3 has 13 amino acids. V lost 3 bases to trimming and J lost 10 bases, with 15 bases between them. CDR3 loop: CASSLGLPNGAFF. CDR3 DNA: TGTGCCAGCAGTTTGGGGCTCCCGAATGGAGCTTTCTTT.

The table lists this clonotype with many counts. V is TRBV3-1 and J is TRBJ2-1; TRBD1 or TRBD2 may be the D gene (5 bases each). In germline, CDR1 is LGHDT, CDR2 YNNKEL (reference sequence). The CDR3 covers 13 residues. V lost 2 bases, J lost 15 bases, and 17 bases lay in between. Here the CDR3 reads CASSQNLGDRWFF. The CDR3, as DNA: TGTGCCAGCAGCCAAAACTTGGGGGACCGTTGGTTCTTC.

This chain links TRBV20-1 with TRBJ1-1; the match to TRBD1 covers 7 bases. The CDR3 loop spans 14 amino acids. Germline V gene lookup returns CDR1 DFQATT and CDR2 SNEGSKA (reference sequence). After removal of 2 bases from V and 3 bases from J, the junction contained 6 bases not matched to a gene. CDR3 nucleotides: TGCAGTGCTAGACCCCCAGGGGGATACACTGAAGCTTTCTTT. Amino acids: CSARPPGGYTEAFF.

The table lists this clonotype with a few counts. This chain links TRBV5-1 with TRBJ1-6; 8 positions match TRBD1. CDR1 is SGHRS, CDR2 YFSETQ, per germline. The CDR3 is 14 residues long. The V segment lost 4 bases and the J segment 8 bases; nucleotides outside the gene matches: 5. The CDR3 is CASSVDRGHSPLHF. The CDR3 coding sequence is TGCGCCAGCAGCGTTGACAGGGGTCATTCACCCCTCCACTTT.